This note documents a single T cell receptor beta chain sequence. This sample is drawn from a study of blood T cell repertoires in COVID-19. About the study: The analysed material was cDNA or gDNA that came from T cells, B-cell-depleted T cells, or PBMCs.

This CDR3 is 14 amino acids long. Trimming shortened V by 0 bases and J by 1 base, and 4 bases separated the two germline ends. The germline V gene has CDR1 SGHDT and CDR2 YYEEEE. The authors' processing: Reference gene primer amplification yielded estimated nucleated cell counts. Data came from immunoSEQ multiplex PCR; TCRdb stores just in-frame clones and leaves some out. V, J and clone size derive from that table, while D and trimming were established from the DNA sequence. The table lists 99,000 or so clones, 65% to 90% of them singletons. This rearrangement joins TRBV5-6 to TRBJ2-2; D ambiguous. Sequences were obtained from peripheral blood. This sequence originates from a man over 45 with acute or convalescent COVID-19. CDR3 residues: CASSLAGNTGELFF. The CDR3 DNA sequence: TGTGCCAGCAGCTTGGCAGGGAACACCGGGGAGCTGTTTTTT.